The clone carrying this T cell receptor (beta chain) was seen once. The data belong to a study of blood T cell repertoires in COVID-19. Generated by immunoSEQ multiplex PCR, the TCRdb table keeps only in-frame clones and is missing some. There are fewer than 120,000 clones in the sample; over 60% occur only once, and 3.8% lies in the top ten. The origin of this receptor is a woman of 80 years or more with acute or convalescent COVID-19. Specimen: peripheral blood.

This CDR3 reads CASSLQGETQYF. The CDR3 DNA reads TGTGCCAGCAGCTTGCAGGGGGAGACCCAGTACTTC. This rearrangement joins TRBV5-5 to TRBJ2-5, with a tentative D call TRBD1 (6 bases). CDR1 is SGHKS, CDR2 YYEKEE, per germline (reference sequence). CDR3 length equals 12 residues. Deletions cut 1 base from V and 5 bases from J, with 6 bases between.